Reported below is one TCR beta chain. This sample was included in a study of blood T cell repertoires in COVID-19. Study-wide background: The samples span acute and convalescent COVID-19 from the United States, Italy and Spain. Sources were T cells, B-cell-depleted T cells, or PBMCs; the material itself was cDNA or gDNA.

Some clones are missing from TCRdb's copy, which holds only in-frame ones; the method was immunoSEQ multiplex PCR. The top ten hold less than 9% of the sample, which has hundreds of thousands of clones, approximately 91% seen once. Seattle-derived patients entered the study during active infection and were followed longitudinally. Looked up from germline, CDR1 is SGHNT and CDR2 is YYREEE (reference sequence). Trimming pared 0 bases from V and 4 bases from J, leaving 10 bases between. This CDR3 spans 14 amino acids. What was sequenced was peripheral blood. The sequence derives from a woman between 50 and 59 years old with COVID-19, enrolled during active disease. J is TRBJ1-2 and V is TRBV5-4; tentative D call: TRBD1 (6 bases). CDR3 residues: CASSLDRATYGYTF. The CDR3 DNA follows: TGTGCCAGCAGCTTGGACAGGGCTACCTATGGCTACACCTTC.